A single T cell receptor (beta chain) is shown here with its context. The antigen is undetermined. The junction and the germline gene differ at one end; a read error may be behind it. As to time point: persistent/refractory GD, antithyroid drugs over 5 years with positive TRAb. The TCR library was made from RNA extracted from PBMCs. Graves' disease was diagnosed by American Thyroid Association guidelines. An endocrinology department in Xi'an, China, recruited the patients. Germline V CDR1 and CDR2: SGHRS, YFSETQ. The CDR3 loop spans 15 amino acids. With iRepertoire HTBI primers and Arm-PCR of CDR3 regions, TCR beta libraries were built. MiXCR, applied by TCRdb to the multiplex PCR reads, yields one record per CDR3 protein. The sample carries a few hundred thousand distinct CDR3 sequences, approximately 23% recorded once. This sample is part of a study of regulatory T cells in long-lasting Graves disease. Findings and caveats of the study: Persistent Graves' patients showed reduced TCR diversity versus newly diagnosed patients.

Sequenced here: peripheral blood mononuclear cells (PBMCs), sampled when the disease was refractory, from a patient treated with antithyroid drugs. The TCR sequence derives from a woman in her 40s with Graves disease. The rearrangement joins TRBV5-1 to TRBJ1-4; no reliable D call. The CDR3 reads CASSNVVGMNEKLFF. DNA for the CDR3: TGTGCCAGCAGCAACGTCGTGGGGATGAATGAAAAACTGTTTTTT.